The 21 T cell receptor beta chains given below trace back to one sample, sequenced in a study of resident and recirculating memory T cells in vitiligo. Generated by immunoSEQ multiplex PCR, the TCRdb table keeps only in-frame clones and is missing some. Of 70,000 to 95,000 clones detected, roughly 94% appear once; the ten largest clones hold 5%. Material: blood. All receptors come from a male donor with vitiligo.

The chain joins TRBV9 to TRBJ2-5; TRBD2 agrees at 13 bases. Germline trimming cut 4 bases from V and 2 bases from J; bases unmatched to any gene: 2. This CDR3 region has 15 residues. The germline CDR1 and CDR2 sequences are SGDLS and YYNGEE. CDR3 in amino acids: CASSRGLAGQETQYF. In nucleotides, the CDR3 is TGTGCCAGCAGCAGGGGACTAGCGGGACAAGAGACCCAGTACTTC.

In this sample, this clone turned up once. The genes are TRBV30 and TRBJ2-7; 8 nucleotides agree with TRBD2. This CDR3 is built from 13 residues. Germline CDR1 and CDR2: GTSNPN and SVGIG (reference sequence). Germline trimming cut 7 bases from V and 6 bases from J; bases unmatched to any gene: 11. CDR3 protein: CASLGLAVGEQYF. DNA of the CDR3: TGTGCCTCCCTCGGACTAGCAGTCGGCGAGCAGTACTTC.

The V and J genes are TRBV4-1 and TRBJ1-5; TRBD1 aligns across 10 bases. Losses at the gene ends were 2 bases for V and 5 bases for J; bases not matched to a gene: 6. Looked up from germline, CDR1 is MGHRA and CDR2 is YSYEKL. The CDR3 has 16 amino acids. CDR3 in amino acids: CASSQFQGQGYQPQHF. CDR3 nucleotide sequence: TGCGCCAGCAGCCAATTCCAGGGACAGGGGTATCAGCCCCAGCATTTT.

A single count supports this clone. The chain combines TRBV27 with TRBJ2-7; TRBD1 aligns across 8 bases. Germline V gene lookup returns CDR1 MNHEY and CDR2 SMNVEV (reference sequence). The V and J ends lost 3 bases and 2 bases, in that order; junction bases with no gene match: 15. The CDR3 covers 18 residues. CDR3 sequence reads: CASSFQGAKASPTYEQYF. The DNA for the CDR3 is TGTGCCAGCAGTTTTCAGGGGGCCAAGGCTAGTCCCACCTACGAGCAGTACTTC.

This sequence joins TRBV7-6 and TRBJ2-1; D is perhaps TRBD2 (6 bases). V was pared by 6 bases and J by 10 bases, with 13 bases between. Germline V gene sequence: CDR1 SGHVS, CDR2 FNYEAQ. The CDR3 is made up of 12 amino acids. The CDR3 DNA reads TGTGCCAGCAGTTCCCTGGAGGGGGAGCAGTTCTTC. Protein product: CASSSLEGEQFF. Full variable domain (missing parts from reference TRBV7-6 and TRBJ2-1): GAGVSQSPRYKVTKRGQDVALRCDPISGHVSLYWYRQALGQGPEFLTYFNYEAQQDKSGLPNDRFSAERPEGSISTLTIQRTEQRDSAMYRCASSSLEGEQFFGPGTRLTVL.

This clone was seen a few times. The CDR3 reads CASSSAASIATGELFF. The CDR3 region has the DNA TGTGCCAGCAGCTCCGCGGCTTCCATAGCCACCGGGGAGCTGTTTTTT. The V call is TRBV5-4, the J call TRBJ2-2; D remains ambiguous. Trimming left V 3 bases short and J 4 bases short, with 16 bases between. Germline loops: CDR1 SGHNT, CDR2 YYREEE (reference sequence). The CDR3 has 16 amino acids.

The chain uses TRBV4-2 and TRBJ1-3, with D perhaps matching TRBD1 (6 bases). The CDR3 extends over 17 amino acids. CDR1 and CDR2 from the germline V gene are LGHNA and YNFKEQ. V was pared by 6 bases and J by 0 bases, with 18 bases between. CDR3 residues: CASSPDSTGASGNTIYF. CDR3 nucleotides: TGTGCCAGCAGTCCCGACTCGACAGGTGCCTCTGGAAACACCATATATTTT.

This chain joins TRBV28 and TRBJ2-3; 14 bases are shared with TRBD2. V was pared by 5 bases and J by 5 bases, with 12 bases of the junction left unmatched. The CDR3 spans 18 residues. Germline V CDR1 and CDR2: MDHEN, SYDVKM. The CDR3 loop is CASSGGTSGRELGDTQYF. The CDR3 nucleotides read TGTGCCAGCAGTGGAGGGACTAGCGGGAGAGAGTTAGGAGATACGCAGTATTTT.

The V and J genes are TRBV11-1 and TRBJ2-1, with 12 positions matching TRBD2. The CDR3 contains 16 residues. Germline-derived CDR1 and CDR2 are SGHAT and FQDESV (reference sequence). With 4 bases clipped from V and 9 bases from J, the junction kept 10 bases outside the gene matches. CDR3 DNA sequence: TGTGCCAGCAGCTCGTTGGTAAGACTAGCGGGAGCTGAGCAGTTCTTC. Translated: CASSSLVRLAGAEQFF.

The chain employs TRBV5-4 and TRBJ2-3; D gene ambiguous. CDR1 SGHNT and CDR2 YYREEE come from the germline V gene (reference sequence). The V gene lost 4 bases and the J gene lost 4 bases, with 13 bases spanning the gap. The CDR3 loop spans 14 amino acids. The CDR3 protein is CASSTEYSPDTQYF. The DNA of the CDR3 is TGTGCCAGCAGCACCGAGTATTCCCCAGATACGCAGTATTTT.

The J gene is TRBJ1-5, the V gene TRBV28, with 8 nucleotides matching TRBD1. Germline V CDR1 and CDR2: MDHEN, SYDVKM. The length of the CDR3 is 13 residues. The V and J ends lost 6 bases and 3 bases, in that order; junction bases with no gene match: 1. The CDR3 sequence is CASRTGDNQPQHF. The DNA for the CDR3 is TGTGCCAGCAGGACAGGGGACAATCAGCCCCAGCATTTT.

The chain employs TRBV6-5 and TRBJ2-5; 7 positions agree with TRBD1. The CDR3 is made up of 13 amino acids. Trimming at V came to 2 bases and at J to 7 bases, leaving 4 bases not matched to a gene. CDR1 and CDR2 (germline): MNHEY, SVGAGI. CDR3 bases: TGTGCCAGCAGTTACGGGGACAGCGGGACCCAGTACTTC. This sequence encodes CASSYGDSGTQYF.

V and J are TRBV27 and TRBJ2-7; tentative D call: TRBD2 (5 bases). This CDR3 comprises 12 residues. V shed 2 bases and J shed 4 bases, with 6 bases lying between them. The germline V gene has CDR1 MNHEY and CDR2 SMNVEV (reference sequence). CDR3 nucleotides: TGTGCCAGCAGTTTACGGGGTTACGAGCAGTACTTC. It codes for CASSLRGYEQYF.

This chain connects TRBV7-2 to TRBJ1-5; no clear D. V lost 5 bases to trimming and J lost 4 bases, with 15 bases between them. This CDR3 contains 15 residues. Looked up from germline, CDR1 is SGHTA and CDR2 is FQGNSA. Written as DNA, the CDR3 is TGTGCCAGCAGCCGTGACGGCGGCGGTAATCAGCCCCAGCATTTT. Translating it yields CASSRDGGGNQPQHF.

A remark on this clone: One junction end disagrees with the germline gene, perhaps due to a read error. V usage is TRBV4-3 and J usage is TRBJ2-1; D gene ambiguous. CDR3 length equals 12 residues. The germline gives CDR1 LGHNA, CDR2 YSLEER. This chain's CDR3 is CASSQDKIVPVF. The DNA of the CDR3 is TGCGCCAGCAGCCAAGATAAGATAGTTCCGGTCTTC.

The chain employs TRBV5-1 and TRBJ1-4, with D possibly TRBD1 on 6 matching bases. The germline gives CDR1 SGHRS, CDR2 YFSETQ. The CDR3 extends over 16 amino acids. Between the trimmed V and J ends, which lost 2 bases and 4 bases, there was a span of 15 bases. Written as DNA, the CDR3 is TGCGCCAGCAGCTTCGGCAGGGGAAATAATAATGAAAAACTGTTTTTT. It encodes CASSFGRGNNNEKLFF.

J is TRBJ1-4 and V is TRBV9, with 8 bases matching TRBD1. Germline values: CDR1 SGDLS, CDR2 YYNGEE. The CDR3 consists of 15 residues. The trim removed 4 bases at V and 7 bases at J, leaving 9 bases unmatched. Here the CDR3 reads CASSPRTGNVEKLFF. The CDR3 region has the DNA TGTGCCAGCAGCCCTAGGACAGGGAATGTTGAAAAACTGTTTTTT. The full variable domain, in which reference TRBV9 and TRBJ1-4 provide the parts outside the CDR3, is DSGVTQTPKHLITATGQRVTLRCSPRSGDLSVYWYQQSLDQGLQFLIQYYNGEERAKGNILERFSAQQFPDLHSELNLSSLELGDSALYFCASSPRTGNVEKLFFGSGTQLSVL.

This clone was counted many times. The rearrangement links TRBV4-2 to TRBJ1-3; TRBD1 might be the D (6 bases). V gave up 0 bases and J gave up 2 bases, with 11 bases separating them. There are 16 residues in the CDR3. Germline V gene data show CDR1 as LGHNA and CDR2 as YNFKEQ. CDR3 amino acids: CASSQEDSLAGNTIYF. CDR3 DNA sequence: TGTGCCAGCAGCCAAGAGGACAGTCTGGCTGGAAACACCATATATTTT.

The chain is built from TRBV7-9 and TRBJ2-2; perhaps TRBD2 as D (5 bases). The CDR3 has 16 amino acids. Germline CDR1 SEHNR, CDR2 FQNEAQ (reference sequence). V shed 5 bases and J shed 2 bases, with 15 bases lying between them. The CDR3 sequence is CASSPNRGINTGELFF. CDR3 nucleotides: TGTGCCAGCAGCCCCAACCGAGGGATTAACACCGGGGAGCTGTTTTTT.

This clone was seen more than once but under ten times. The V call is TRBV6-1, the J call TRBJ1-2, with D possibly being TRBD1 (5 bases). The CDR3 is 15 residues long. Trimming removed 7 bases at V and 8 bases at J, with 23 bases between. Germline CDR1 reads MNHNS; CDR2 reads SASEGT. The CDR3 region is CASNRPDTGREGYTF. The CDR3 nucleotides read TGTGCCAGCAACCGACCGGACACGGGCAGGGAAGGCTACACCTTC.

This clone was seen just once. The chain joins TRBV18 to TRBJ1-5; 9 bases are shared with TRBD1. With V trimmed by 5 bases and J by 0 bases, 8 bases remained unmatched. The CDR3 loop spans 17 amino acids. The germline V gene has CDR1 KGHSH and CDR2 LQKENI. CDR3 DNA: TGTGCCAGCTCATCCCGGGACAGGGCATATAGCAATCAGCCCCAGCATTTT. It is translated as CASSSRDRAYSNQPQHF.